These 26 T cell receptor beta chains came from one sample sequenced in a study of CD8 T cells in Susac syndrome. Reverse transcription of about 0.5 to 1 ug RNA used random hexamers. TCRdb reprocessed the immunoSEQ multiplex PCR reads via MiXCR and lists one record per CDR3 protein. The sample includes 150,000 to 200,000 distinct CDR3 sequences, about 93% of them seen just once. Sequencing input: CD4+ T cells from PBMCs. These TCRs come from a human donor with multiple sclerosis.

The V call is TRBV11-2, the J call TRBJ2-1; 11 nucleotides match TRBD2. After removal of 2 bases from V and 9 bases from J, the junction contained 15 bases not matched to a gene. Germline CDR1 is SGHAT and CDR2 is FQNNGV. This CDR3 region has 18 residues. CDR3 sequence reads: CASSLSPTVAGGPGEQFF. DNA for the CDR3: TGTGCCAGCAGCTTAAGTCCGACTGTAGCGGGAGGGCCCGGTGAGCAGTTCTTC.

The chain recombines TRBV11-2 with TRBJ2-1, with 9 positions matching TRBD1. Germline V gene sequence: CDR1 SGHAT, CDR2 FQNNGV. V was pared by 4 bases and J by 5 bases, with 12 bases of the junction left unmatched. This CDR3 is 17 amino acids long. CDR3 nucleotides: TGTGCCAGCAGCTATTTGACACAGGGGGCGGCCGACAATGAGCAGTTCTTC. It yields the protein CASSYLTQGAADNEQFF.

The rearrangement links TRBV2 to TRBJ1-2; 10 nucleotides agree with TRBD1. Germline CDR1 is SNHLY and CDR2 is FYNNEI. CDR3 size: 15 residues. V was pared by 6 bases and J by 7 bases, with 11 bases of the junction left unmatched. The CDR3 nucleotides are TGTGCCAGCAGAGAGATGAGCGGGACAGGGGTTGGCTACACCTTC. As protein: CASREMSGTGVGYTF.

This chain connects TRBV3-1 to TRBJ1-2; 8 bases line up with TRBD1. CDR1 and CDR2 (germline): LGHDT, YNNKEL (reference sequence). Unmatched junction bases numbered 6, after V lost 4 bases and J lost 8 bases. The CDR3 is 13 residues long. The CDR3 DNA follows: TGTGCCAGCAGCCCAGGACAGGGTTTGGGCTACACCTTC. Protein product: CASSPGQGLGYTF. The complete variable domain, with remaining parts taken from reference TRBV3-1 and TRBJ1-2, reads DTAVSQTPKYLVTQMGNDKSIKCEQNLGHDTMYWYKQDSKKFLKIMFSYNNKELIINETVPNRFSPKSPDKAHLNLHINSLELGDSAVYFCASSPGQGLGYTFGSGTRLTVV.

Here the CDR3 DNA reads TGTGCCAGCAGCCAGAGAGGACAGGGAGCTGAAGCTTTCTTT. Amino acids: CASSQRGQGAEAFF. J is TRBJ1-1 and V is TRBV7-2; 8 bases map to TRBD1. The J segment lost 6 bases and the V segment lost 5 bases, leaving 8 bases of the junction unmatched. The germline gives CDR1 SGHTA, CDR2 FQGNSA. The CDR3 has 14 residues.

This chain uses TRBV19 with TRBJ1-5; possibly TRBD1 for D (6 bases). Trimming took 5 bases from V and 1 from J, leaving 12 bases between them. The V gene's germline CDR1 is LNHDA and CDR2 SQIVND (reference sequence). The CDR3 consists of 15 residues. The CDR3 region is CASSGGRRSNQPQHF. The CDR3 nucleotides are TGTGCCAGTAGTGGGGGGCGGAGAAGCAATCAGCCCCAGCATTTT.

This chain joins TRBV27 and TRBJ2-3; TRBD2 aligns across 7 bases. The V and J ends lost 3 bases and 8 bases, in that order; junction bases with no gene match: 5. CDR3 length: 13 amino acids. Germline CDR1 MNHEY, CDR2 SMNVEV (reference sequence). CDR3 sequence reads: CASSFGGSGTQYF. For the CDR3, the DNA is TGTGCCAGCAGTTTCGGGGGGTCAGGTACGCAGTATTTT.

The CDR3 reads CASSDLSGTGVQYF. The CDR3 nucleotides are TGTGCCAGCAGCGACCTTTCCGGGACAGGGGTTCAGTACTTC. The chain is built from TRBV2 and TRBJ2-4; the match to TRBD1 covers 10 bases. Trimming at V came to 6 bases and at J to 11 bases, leaving 10 bases not matched to a gene. The germline V gene encodes CDR1 SNHLY and CDR2 FYNNEI. The CDR3 is 14 residues long. Full variable domain (remainder filled in from reference TRBV2 and TRBJ2-4): EPEVTQTPSHQVTQMGQEVILRCVPISNHLYFYWYRQILGQKVEFLVSFYNNEISEKSEIFDDQFSVERPDGSNFTLKIRSTKLEDSAMYFCASSDLSGTGVQYFGAGTRLSVL.

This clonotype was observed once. CDR3 bases: TGCAGTGCTGGGCGGCCGAACACTGAAGCTTTCTTT. It yields the protein CSAGRPNTEAFF. This chain links TRBV20-1 with TRBJ1-1; D is unresolved. The CDR3 consists of 12 residues. Per the germline V gene, CDR1 is DFQATT and CDR2 is SNEGSKA (reference sequence). Trimming cost V 5 bases and J 1 base, with 8 bases left between them.

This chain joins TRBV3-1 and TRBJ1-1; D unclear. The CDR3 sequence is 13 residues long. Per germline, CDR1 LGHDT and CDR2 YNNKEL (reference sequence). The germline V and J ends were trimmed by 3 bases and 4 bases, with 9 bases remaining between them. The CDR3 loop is CASSQSGVTEAFF. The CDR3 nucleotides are TGTGCCAGCAGCCAGTCTGGGGTCACTGAAGCTTTCTTT.

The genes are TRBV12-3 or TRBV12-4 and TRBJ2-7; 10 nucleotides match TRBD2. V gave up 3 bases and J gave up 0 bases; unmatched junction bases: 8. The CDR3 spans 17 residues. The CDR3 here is CASSFSSGSTLSYEQYF. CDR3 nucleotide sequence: TGTGCCAGCAGTTTCTCTAGCGGGAGTACCCTCTCCTACGAGCAGTACTTC.

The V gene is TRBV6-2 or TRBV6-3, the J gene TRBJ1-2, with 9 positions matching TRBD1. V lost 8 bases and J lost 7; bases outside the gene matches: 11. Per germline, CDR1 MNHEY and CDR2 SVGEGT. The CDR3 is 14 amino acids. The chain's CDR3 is CASLPRQGGPGYTF. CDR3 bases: TGTGCCAGCCTTCCCCGACAGGGGGGTCCTGGCTACACCTTC.

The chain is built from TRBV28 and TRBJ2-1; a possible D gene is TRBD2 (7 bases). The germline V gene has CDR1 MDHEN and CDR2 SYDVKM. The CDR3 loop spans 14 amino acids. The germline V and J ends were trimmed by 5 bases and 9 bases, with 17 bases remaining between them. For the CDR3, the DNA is TGTGCCAGCAGTCTAGGGGGAGGGCCAAGTGAGCAGTTCTTC. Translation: CASSLGGGPSEQFF.

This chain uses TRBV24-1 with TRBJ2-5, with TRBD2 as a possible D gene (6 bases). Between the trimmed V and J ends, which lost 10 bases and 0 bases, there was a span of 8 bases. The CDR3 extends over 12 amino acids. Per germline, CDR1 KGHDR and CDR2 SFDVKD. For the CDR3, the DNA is TGTGCCACGGGGGGAAACCAAGAGACCCAGTACTTC. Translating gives CATGGNQETQYF.

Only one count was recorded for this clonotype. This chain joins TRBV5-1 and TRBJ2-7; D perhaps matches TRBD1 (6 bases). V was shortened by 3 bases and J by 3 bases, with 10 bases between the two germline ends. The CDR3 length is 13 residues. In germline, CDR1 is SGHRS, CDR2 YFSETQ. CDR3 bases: TGCGCCAGCAGCTCGGACAGAAACTACGAGCAGTACTTC. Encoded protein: CASSSDRNYEQYF.

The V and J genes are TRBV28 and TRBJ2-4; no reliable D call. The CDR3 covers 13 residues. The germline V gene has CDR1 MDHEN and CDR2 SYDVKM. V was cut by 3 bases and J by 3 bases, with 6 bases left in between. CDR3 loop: CASSLGNKNIQYF. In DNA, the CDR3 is TGTGCCAGCAGTTTGGGCAACAAAAACATTCAGTACTTC.

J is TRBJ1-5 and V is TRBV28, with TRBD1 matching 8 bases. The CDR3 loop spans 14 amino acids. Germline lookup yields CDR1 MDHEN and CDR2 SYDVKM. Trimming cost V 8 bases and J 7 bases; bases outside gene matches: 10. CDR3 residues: CASVIGQGGQPQHF. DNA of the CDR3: TGTGCCAGCGTTATCGGACAGGGTGGGCAGCCCCAGCATTTT.

The CDR3 nucleotides read TGTGCCAGCAGCGTAGATGGTATAGGCTATGGCTACACCTTC. This codes for CASSVDGIGYGYTF. This chain uses TRBV9 with TRBJ1-2; D remains unclear. The germline V and J ends were trimmed by 0 bases and 4 bases, with 10 bases remaining between them. Germline CDR1 reads SGDLS; CDR2 reads YYNGEE. This CDR3 spans 14 amino acids.

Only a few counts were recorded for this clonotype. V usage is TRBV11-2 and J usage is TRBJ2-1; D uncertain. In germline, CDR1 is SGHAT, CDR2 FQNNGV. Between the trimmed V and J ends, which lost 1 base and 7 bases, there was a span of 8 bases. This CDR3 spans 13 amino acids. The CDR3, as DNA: TGTGCCAGCAGCTTAGGTTGGCCTAATGAGCAGTTCTTC. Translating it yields CASSLGWPNEQFF.

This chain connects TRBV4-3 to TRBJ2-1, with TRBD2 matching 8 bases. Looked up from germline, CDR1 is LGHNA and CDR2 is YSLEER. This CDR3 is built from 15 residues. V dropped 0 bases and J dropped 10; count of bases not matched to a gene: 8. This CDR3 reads CASSQESSGSLEQFF. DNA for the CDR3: TGCGCCAGCAGCCAAGAGTCCAGCGGGAGTTTGGAGCAGTTCTTC.

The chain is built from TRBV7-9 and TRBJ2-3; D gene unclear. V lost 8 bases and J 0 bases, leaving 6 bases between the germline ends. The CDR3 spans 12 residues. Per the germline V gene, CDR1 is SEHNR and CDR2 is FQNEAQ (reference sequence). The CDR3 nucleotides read TGTGCCAGCGCCTCAAGCACAGATACGCAGTATTTT. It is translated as CASASSTDTQYF.

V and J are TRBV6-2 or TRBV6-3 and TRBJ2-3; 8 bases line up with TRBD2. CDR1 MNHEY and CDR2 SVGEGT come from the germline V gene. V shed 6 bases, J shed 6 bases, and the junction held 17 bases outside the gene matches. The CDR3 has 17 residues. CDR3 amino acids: CASRPALGSGRPDTQYF. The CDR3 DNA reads TGTGCCAGCAGACCCGCCCTCGGGAGCGGGAGACCGGATACGCAGTATTTT.

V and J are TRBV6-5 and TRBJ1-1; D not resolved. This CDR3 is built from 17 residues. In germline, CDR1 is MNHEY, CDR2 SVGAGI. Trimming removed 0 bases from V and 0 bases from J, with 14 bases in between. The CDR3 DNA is TGTGCCAGCAGTTACTCGCGGACTGCCGGTATGAACACTGAAGCTTTCTTT. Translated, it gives CASSYSRTAGMNTEAFF.

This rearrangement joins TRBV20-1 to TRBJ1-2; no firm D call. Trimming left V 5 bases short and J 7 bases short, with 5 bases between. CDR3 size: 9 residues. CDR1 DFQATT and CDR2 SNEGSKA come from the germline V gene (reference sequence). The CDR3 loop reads CSAVGGYTF. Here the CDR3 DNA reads TGCAGTGCTGTGGGTGGCTACACCTTC.

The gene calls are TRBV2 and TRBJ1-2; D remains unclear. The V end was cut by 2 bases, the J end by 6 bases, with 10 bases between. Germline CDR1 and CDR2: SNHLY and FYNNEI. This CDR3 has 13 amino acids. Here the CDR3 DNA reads TGTGCCAGCAGTGAAAAGGGAATAGATGGCTACACCTTC. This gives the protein CASSEKGIDGYTF.

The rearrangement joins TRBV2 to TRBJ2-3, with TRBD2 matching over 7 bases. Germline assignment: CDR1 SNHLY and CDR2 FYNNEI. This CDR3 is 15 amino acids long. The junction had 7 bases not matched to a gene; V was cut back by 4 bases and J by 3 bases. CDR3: CASSGAGERTDTQYF. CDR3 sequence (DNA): TGTGCCAGCAGTGGGGCGGGAGAAAGGACAGATACGCAGTATTTT.